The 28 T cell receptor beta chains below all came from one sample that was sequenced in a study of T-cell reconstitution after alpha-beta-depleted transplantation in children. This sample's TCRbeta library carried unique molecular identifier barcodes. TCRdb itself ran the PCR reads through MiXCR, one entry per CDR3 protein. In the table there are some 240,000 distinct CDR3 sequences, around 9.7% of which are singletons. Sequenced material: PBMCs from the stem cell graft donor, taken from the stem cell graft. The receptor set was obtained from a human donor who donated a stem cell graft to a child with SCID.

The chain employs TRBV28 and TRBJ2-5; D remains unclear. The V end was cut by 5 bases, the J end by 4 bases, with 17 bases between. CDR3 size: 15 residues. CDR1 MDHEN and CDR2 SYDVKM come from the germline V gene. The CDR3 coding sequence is TGTGCCAGCAGTCTTCCACCCTCCTCCCTAGAGACCCAGTACTTC. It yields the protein CASSLPPSSLETQYF.

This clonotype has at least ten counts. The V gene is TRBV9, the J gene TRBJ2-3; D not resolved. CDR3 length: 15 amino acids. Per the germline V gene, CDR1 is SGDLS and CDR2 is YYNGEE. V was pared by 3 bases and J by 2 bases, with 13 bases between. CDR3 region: CASSGPGRLTDTQYF. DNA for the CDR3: TGTGCCAGCAGCGGTCCCGGCCGCCTCACAGATACGCAGTATTTT.

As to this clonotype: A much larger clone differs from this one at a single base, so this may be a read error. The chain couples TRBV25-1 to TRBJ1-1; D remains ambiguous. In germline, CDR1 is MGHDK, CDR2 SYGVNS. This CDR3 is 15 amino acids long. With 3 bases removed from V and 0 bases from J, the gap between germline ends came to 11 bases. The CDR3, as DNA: TGTGCCAGCAGTGACTGCAGGAGCCTGAACACTGAAGCTTTCTTT. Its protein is CASSDCRSLNTEAFF.

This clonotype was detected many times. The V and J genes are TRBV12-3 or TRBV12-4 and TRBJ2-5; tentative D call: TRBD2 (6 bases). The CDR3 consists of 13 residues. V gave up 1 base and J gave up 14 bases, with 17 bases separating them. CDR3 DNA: TGTGCCAGCAGTTTAGGAGGGGCGGGGAAGGCCTACTTC. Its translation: CASSLGGAGKAYF.

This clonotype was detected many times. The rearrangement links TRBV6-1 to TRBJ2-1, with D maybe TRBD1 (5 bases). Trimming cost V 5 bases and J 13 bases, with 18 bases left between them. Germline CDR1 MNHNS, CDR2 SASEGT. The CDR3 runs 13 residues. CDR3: CASSQGDADDQFF. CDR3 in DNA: TGTGCCAGCAGTCAGGGCGACGCCGACGACCAGTTCTTC.

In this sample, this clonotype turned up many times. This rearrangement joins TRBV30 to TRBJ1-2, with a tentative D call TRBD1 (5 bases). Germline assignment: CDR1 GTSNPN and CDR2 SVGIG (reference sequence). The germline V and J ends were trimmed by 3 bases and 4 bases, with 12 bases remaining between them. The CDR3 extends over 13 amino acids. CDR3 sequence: CAWSPQEFYGYTF. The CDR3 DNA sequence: TGTGCCTGGAGCCCACAGGAATTCTATGGCTACACCTTC. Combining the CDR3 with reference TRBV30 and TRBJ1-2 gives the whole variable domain SQTIHQWPATLVQPVGSPLSLECTVEGTSNPNLYWYRQAAGRGLQLLFYSVGIGQISSEVPQNLSASRPQDRQFILSSKKLLLSDSGFYLCAWSPQEFYGYTFGSGTRLTVV.

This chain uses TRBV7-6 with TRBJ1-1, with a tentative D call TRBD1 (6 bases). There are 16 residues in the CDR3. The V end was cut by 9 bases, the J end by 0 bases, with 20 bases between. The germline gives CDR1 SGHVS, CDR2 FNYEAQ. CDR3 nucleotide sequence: TGTGCCAGGAGGGGGTCCCTGACCGGAATGAACACTGAAGCTTTCTTT. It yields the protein CARRGSLTGMNTEAFF. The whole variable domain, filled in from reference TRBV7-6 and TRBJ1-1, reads GAGVSQSPRYKVTKRGQDVALRCDPISGHVSLYWYRQALGQGPEFLTYFNYEAQQDKSGLPNDRFSAERPEGSISTLTIQRTEQRDSAMYRCARRGSLTGMNTEAFFGQGTRLTVV.

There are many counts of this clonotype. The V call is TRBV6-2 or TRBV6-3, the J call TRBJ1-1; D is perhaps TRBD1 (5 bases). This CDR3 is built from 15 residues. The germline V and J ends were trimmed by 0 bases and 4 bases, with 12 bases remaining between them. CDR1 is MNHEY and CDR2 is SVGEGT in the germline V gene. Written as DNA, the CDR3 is TGTGCCAGCAGTTACTCCCTCCCGGGACCCACTGAAGCTTTCTTT. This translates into CASSYSLPGPTEAFF.

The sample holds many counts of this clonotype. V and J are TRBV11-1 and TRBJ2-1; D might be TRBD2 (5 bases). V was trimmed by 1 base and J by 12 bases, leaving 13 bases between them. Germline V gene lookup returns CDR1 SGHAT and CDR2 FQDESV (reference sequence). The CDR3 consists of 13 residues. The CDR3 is CASSLVFAGGQFF. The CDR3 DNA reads TGTGCCAGCAGCTTAGTTTTCGCTGGAGGGCAGTTCTTC. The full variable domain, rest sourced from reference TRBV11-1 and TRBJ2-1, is EAEVAQSPRYKITEKSQAVAFWCDPISGHATLYWYRQILGQGPELLVQFQDESVVDDSQLPKDRFSAERLKGVDSTLKIQPAELGDSAMYLCASSLVFAGGQFFGPGTRLTVL.

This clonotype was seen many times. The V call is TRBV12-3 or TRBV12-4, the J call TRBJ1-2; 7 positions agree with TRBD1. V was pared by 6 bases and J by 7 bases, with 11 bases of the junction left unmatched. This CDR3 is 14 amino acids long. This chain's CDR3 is CASSPGGGFSGYTF. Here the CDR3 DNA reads TGTGCCAGCAGCCCTGGAGGGGGCTTTAGTGGCTACACCTTC.

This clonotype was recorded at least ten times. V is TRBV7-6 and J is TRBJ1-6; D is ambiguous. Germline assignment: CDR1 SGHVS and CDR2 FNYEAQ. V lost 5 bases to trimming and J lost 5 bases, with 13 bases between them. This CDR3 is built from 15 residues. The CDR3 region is CASSPTTGNNSPLHF. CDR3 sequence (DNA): TGTGCCAGCAGCCCAACAACGGGGAATAATTCACCCCTCCACTTT. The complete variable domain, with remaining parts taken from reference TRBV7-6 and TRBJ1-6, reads GAGVSQSPRYKVTKRGQDVALRCDPISGHVSLYWYRQALGQGPEFLTYFNYEAQQDKSGLPNDRFSAERPEGSISTLTIQRTEQRDSAMYRCASSPTTGNNSPLHFGNGTRLTVT.

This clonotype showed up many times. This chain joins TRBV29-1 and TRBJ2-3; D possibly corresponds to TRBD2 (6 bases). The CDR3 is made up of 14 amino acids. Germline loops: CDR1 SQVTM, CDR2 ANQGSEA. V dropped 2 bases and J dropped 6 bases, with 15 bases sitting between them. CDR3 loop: CSVELSGFIDTQYF. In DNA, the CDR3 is TGCAGCGTTGAATTGAGCGGGTTTATCGATACGCAGTATTTT.

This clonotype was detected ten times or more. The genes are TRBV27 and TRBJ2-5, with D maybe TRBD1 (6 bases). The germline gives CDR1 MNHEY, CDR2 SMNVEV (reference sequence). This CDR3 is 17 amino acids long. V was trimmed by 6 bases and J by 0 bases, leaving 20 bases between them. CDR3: CASRAGTGTPYQETQYF. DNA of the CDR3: TGTGCCAGCAGGGCCGGTACCGGGACACCCTACCAAGAGACCCAGTACTTC.

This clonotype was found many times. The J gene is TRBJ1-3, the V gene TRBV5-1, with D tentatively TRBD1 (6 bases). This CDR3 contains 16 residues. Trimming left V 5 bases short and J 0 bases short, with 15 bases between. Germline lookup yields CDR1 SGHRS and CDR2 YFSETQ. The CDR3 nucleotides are TGCGCCAGCAGTCCGGGACACCTCACCTCTGGAAACACCATATATTTT. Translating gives CASSPGHLTSGNTIYF.

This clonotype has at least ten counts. CDR3 DNA: TGTGCCAGCAGATCCGGGACAGGGGGTTTCCCGGGAACTGAAGCTTTCTTT. This sequence encodes CASRSGTGGFPGTEAFF. The V call is TRBV12-3 or TRBV12-4, the J call TRBJ1-1, with 11 bases matching TRBD1. The CDR3 is made up of 17 amino acids. V shed 6 bases, J shed 5 bases, and the junction held 14 bases outside the gene matches.

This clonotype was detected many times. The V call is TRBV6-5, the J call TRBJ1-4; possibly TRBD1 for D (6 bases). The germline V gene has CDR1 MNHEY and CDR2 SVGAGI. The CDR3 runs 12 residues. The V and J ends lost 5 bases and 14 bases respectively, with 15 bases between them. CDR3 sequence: CASSHREGGLFF. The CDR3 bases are TGTGCCAGCAGTCACAGGGAAGGGGGGCTGTTTTTT.

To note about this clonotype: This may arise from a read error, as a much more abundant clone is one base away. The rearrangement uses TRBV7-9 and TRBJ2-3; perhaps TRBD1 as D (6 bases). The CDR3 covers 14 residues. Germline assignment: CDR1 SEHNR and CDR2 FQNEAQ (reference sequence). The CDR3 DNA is TGTGCCAGCAGCTCCGGGACAATTTCAGATATGCAGTATTTT. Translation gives CASSSGTISDMQYF.

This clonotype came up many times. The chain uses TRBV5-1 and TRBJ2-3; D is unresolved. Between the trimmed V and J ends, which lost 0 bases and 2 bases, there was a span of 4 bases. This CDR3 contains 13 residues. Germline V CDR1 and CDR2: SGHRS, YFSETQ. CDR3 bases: TGCGCCAGCAGCTTGGAACCCACAGATACGCAGTATTTT. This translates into CASSLEPTDTQYF.

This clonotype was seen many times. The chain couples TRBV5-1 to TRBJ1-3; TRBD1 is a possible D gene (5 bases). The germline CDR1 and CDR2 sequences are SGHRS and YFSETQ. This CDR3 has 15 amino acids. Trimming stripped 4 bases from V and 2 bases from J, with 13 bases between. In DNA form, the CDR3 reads TGCGCCAGCAGCCCCGACGTGGGGGCTGGAAACACCATATATTTT. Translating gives CASSPDVGAGNTIYF.

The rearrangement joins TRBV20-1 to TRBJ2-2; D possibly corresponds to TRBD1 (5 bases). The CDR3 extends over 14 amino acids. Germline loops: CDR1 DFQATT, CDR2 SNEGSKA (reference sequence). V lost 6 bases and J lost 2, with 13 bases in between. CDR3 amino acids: CSAPRTRNTGELFF. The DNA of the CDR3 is TGCAGTGCACCACGGACACGAAACACCGGGGAGCTGTTTTTT.

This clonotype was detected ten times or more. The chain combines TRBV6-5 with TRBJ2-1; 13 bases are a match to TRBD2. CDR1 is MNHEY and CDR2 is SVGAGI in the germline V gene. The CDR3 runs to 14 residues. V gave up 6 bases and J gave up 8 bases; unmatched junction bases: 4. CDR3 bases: TGTGCCAGCAGCGGGACTAGCGGGGCACATGAGCAGTTCTTC. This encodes CASSGTSGAHEQFF.

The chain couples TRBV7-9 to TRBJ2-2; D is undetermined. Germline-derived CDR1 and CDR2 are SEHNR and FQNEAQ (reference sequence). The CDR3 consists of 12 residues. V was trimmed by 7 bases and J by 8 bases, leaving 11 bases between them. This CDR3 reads CASTRNVGELFF. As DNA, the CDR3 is TGTGCCAGCACTAGGAATGTGGGGGAGCTGTTTTTT.

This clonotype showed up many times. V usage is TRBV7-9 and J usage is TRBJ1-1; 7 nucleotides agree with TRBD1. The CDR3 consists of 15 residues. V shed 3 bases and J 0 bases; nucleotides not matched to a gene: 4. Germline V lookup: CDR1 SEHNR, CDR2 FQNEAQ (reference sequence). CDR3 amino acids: CASSFGDRLNTEAFF. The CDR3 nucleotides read TGTGCCAGCAGCTTCGGGGACAGACTGAACACTGAAGCTTTCTTT.

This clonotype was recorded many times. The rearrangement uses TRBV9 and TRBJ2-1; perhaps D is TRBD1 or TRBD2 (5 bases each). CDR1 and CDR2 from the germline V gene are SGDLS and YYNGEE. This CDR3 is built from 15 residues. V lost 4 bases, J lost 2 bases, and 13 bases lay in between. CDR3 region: CASSPRQGPYNEQFF. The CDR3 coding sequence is TGTGCCAGCAGCCCCCGGCAGGGACCCTACAATGAGCAGTTCTTC.

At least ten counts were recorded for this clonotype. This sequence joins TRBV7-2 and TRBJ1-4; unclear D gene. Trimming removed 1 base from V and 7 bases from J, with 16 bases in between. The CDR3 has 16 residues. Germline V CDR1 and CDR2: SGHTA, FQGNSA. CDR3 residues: CASSLGAALWGEKLFF. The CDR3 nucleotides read TGTGCCAGCAGCTTAGGTGCCGCGTTGTGGGGTGAAAAACTGTTTTTT.

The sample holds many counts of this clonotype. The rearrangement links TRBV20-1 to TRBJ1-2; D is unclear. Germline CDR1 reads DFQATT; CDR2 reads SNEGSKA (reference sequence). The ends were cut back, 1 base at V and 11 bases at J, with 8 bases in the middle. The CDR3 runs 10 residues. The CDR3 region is CSARGPRYTF. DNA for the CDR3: TGCAGTGCTAGAGGGCCCCGGTACACCTTC.

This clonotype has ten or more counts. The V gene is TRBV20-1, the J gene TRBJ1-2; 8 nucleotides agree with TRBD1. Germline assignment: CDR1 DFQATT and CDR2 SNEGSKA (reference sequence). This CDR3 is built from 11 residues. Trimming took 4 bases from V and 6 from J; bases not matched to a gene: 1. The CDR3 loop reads CSATGGDGYTF. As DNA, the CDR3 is TGCAGTGCTACAGGGGGCGATGGCTACACCTTC.

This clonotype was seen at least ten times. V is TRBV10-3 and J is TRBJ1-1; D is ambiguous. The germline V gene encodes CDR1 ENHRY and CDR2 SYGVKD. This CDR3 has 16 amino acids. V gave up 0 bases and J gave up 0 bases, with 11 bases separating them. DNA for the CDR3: TGTGCCATCAGTGAGTCCGCCGTGAACTTGAACACTGAAGCTTTCTTT. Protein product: CAISESAVNLNTEAFF.